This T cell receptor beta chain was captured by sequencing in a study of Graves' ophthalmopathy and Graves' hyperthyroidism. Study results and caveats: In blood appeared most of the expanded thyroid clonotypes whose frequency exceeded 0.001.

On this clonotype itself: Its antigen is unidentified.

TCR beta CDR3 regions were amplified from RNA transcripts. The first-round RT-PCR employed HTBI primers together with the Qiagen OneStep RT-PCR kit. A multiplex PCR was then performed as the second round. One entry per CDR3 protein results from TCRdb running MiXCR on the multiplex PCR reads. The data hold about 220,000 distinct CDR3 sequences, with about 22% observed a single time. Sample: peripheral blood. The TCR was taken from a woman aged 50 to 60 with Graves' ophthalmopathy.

CDR3 sequence (DNA): TGTGCCAGTAGTACGGACAGGGGTACCCACAATGAGCAGTTCTTC. It is translated as CASSTDRGTHNEQFF. The V gene is TRBV19, the J gene TRBJ2-1; 9 nucleotides agree with TRBD1. The V gene end was trimmed by 4 bases and the J gene end by 5 bases; junction bases not matched to a gene: 6. CDR1 and CDR2 from the germline V gene are LNHDA and SQIVND (reference sequence). This CDR3 comprises 15 residues.